The T cell receptor beta chain described here comes from a study of blood T cell repertoires in COVID-19. Study at large: Donors in the United States, Italy and Spain gave samples during acute or convalescent COVID-19.

Libraries were prepared by immunoSEQ multiplex PCR; TCRdb keeps only in-frame clonotypes and omits some of them. The sample consists of about 280,000 clones, roughly 90% of them appearing once. The CDR3 sequence is 13 residues long. V shed 5 bases and J 4 bases; nucleotides not matched to a gene: 4. Germline-derived CDR1 and CDR2 are SQVTM and ANQGSEA. Material: peripheral blood. This clonotype originated in a woman between 45 and 60 years old who had recovered from COVID-19. The chain links TRBV29-1 to TRBJ1-4; 7 bases are a match to TRBD1. The CDR3 region is CSVTQGFNEKLFF. Here the CDR3 DNA reads TGCAGCGTTACACAGGGGTTTAATGAAAAACTGTTTTTT.